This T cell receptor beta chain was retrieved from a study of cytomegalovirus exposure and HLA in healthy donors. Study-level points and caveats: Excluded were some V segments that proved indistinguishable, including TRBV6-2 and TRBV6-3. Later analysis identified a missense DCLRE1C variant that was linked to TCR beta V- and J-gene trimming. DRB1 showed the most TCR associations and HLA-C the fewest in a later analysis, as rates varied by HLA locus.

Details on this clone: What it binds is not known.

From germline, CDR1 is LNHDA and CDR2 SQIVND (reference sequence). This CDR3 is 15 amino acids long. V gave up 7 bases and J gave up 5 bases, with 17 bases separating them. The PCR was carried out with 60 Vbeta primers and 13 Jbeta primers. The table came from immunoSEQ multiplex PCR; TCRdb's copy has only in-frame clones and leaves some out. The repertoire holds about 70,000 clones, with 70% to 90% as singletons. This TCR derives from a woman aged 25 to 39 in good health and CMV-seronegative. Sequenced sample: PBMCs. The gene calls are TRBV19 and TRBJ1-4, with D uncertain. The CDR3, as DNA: TGTGCCAGTAATATGATGTACGGAGTAAATGAAAAACTGTTTTTT. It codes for CASNMMYGVNEKLFF.